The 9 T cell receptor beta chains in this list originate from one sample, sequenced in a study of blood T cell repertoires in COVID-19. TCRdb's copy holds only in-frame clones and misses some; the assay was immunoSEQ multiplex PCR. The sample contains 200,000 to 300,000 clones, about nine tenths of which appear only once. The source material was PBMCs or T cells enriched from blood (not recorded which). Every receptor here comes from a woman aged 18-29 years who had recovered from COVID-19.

CDR3 in amino acids: CASSLGSPYEQYF. The CDR3 bases are TGTGCCAGCAGTTTGGGCAGCCCCTACGAGCAGTACTTC. The V gene is TRBV12-3 or TRBV12-4, the J gene TRBJ2-7; D not certain. Deletions cut 3 bases from V and 2 bases from J, with 8 bases between. The CDR3 sequence is 13 residues long.

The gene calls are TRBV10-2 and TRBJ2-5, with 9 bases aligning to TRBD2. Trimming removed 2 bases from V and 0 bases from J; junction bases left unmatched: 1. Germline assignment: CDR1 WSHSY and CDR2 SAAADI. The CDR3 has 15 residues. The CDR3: CASSESGRHQETQYF. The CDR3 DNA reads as TGCGCCAGCAGTGAGAGCGGGAGGCACCAAGAGACCCAGTACTTC.

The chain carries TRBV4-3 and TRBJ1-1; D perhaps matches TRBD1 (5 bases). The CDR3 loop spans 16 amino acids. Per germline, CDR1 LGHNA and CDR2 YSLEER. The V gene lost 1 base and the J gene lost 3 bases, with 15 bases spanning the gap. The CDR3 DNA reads TGCGCCAGCAGCCAAGTAACAAGGGGCACGGACACTGAAGCTTTCTTT. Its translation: CASSQVTRGTDTEAFF.

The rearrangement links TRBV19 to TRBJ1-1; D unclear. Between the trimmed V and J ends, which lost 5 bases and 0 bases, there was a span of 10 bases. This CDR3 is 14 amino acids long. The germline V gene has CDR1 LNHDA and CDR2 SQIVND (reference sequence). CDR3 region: CASSERRVNTEAFF. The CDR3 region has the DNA TGTGCCAGTAGTGAACGACGGGTGAACACTGAAGCTTTCTTT.

This chain's CDR3 is CASSYQRGRYNEQFF. The DNA of the CDR3 is TGTGCCAGCAGTTACCAGCGGGGGAGGTACAATGAGCAGTTCTTC. The genes are TRBV6-6 and TRBJ2-1, with TRBD2 matching 8 bases. The germline CDR1 and CDR2 sequences are MNHNY and SVGAGI (reference sequence). The trim removed 2 bases at V and 4 bases at J, leaving 4 bases unmatched. The length of the CDR3 is 15 residues.

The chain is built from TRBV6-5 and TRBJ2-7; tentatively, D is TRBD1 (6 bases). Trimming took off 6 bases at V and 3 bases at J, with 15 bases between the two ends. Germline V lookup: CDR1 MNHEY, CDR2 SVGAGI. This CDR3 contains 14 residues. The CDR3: CASSRNRVIYEQYF. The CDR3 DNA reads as TGTGCCAGCAGCCGCAACAGGGTCATCTACGAGCAGTACTTC.

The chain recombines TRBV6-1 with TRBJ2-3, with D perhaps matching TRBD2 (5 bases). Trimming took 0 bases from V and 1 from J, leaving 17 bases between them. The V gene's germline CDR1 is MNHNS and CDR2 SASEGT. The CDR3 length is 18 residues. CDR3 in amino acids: CASSEAAFRGLGTDTQYF. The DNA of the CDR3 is TGTGCCAGCAGTGAAGCGGCATTTCGGGGTCTGGGCACAGATACGCAGTATTTT.

CDR3 loop: CASSLEGRGFNEQFF. CDR3 sequence (DNA): TGCGCCAGCAGCTTGGAGGGCAGGGGTTTCAATGAGCAGTTCTTC. The V gene is TRBV5-1, the J gene TRBJ2-1, with D possibly being TRBD1 (6 bases). The V end lost 0 bases, the J end lost 6 bases, and 13 bases lay between the germline ends. Germline V gene sequence: CDR1 SGHRS, CDR2 YFSETQ. CDR3 length: 15 residues.

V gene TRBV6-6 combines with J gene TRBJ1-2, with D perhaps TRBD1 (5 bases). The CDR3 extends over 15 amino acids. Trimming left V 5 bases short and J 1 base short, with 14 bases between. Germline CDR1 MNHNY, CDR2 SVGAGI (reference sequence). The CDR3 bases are TGTGCCAGCAGTCCCGACAGACCCATTAACTATGGCTACACCTTC. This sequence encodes CASSPDRPINYGYTF.